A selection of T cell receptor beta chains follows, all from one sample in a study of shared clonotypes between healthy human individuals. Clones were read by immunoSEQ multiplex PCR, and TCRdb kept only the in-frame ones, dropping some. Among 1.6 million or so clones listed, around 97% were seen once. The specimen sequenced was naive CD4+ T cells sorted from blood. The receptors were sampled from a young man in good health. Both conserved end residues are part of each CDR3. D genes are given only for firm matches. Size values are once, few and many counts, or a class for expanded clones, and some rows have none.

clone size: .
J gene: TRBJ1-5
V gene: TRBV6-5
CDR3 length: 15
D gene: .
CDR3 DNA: TGTGCCAGCAGGCCCCTTTTTAGGGGATCTCAGCCCCAGCATTTT
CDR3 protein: CASRPLFRGSQPQHF

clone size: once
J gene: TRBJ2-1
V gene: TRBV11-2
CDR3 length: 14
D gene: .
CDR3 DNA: TGTGCCAGCAGCTGGATACTACCCGACAATGAGCAGTTCTTC
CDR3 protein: CASSWILPDNEQFF

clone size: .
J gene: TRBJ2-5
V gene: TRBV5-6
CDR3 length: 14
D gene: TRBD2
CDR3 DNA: TGTGCCAGCCACGGGACTAGCGGGACGGAGACCCAGTACTTC
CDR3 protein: CASHGTSGTETQYF

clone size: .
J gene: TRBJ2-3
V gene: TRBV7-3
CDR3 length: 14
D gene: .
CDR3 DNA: TGTGCCAGCAGCTTAGGGCAGAGCACAGATACGCAGTATTTT
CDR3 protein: CASSLGQSTDTQYF

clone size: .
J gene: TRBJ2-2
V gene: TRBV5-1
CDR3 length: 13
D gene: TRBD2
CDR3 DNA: TGCGCCAGCAGCAGGAGCGGGGCCGGGGAGCTGTTTTTT
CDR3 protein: CASSRSGAGELFF

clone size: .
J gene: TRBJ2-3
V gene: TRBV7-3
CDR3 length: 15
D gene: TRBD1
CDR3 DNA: TGTGCCAGCAGCCCAGGGGGCGCGAGCACAGATACGCAGTATTTT
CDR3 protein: CASSPGGASTDTQYF

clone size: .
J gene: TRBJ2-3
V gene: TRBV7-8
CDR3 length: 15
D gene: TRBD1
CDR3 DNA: TGTGCCAGCAGCTTAAGGGACAGCACTACAAATACGCAGTATTTT
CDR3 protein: CASSLRDSTTNTQYF

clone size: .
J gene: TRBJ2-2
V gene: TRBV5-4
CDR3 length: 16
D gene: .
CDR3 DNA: TGTGCCAGCAGTCCGATGACAGGGAGGGACACCGGGGAGCTGTTTTTT
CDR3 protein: CASSPMTGRDTGELFF

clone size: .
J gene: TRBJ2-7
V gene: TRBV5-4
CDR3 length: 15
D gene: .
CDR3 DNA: TGTGCCAGCAGCCCAACCGGGAGCAGGTCCTACGAGCAGTACTTC
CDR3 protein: CASSPTGSRSYEQYF

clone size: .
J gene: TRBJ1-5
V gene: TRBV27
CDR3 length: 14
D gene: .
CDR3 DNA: TGTGCCAGCAGTTTTACACTAGGGAGGGGGCCCCAGCATTTT
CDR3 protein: CASSFTLGRGPQHF

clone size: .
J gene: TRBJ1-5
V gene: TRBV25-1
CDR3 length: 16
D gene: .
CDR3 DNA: TGTGCCAGCAGTGAATTTGGGGGAAGGGGTGATCAGCCCCAGCATTTT
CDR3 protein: CASSEFGGRGDQPQHF

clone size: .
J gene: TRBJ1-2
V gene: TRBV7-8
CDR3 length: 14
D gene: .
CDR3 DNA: TGTGCCAGCAGCAACTCATACACCGCCTATGGCTACACCTTC
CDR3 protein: CASSNSYTAYGYTF

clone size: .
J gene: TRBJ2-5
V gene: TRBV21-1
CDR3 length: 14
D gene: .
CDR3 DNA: TGTGCCAGCAGCAAAGCAGGACAGCAAGAGACCCAGTACTTC
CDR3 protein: CASSKAGQQETQYF

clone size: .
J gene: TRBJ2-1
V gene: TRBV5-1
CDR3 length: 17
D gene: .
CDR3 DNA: TGCGCCAGCAGCTTGGGTCGTTGGGACCGGGGCTACAATGAGCAGTTCTTC
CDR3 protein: CASSLGRWDRGYNEQFF

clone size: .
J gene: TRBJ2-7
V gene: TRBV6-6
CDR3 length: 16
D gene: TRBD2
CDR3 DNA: TGTGCCAGCAGTTACGGGATAGCGGGACGACCCTACGAGCAGTACTTC
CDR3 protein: CASSYGIAGRPYEQYF

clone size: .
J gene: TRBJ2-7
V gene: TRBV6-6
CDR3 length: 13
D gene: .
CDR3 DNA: TGTGCCAGCAAGGTCCCGAAAAACTACGAGCAGTACTTC
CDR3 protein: CASKVPKNYEQYF

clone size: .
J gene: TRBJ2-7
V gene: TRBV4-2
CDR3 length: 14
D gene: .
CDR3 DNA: TGTGCCAGCAGCCAAGATCGGCGGTTTAACGAGCAGTACTTC
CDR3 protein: CASSQDRRFNEQYF

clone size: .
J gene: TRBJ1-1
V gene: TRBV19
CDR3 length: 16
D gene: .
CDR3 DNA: TGTGCCAGTAGTATATGGGGTGGAATAGGGAGCACTGAAGCTTTCTTT
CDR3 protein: CASSIWGGIGSTEAFF

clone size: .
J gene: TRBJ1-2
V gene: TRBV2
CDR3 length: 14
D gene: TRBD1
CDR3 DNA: TGTGCCAGCAGTGAAGCGGGCAGGGGGTCTGGCTACACCTTC
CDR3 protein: CASSEAGRGSGYTF

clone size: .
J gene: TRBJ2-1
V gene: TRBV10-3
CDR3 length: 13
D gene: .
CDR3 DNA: TGTGCCAGCCCCGGGAGCTCCTACAATGAGCAGTTCTTC
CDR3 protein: CASPGSSYNEQFF

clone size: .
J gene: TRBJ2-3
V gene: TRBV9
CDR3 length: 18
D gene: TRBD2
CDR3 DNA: TGTGCCAGCAGCGTAGATGGGGGCGGGAGGGCCCAAACAGATACGCAGTATTTT
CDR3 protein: CASSVDGGGRAQTDTQYF

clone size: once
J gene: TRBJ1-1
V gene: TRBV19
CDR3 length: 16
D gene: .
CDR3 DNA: TGTGCCAGTAATTCCCAAGGGCTTCGGGTGAACACTGAAGCTTTCTTT
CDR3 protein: CASNSQGLRVNTEAFF

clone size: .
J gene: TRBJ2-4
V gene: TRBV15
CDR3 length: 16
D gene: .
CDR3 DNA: TGTGCCACCAGCAGCGGGCCCTCTCTAGCCAAAAACATTCAGTACTTC
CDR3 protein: CATSSGPSLAKNIQYF

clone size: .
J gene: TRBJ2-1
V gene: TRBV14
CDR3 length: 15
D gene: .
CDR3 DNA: TGTGCCAGCAGCCCTAGTCAAAAACCCGGTCATGAGCAGTTCTTC
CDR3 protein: CASSPSQKPGHEQFF

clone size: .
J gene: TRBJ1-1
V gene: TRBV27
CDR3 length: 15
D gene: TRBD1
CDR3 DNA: TGTGCCAGCAGTCCATGGACAGGGGCGAACACTGAAGCTTTCTTT
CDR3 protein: CASSPWTGANTEAFF

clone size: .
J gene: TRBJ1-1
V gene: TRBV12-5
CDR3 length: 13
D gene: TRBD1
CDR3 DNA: TGTGCTAGTGGTTTGGACAGGGGGTATGAAGCTTTCTTT
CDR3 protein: CASGLDRGYEAFF

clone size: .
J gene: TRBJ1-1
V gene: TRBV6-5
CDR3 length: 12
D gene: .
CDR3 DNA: TGTGCCAGCAGTACCCTGAACACTGAAGCTTTCTTT
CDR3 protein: CASSTLNTEAFF

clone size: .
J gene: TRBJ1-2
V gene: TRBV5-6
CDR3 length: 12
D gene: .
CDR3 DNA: TGTGCCAGCAGCTTGGACGGCTATGGCTACACCTTC
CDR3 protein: CASSLDGYGYTF

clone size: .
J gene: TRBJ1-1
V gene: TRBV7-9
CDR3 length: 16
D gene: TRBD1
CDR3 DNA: TGTGCCAGCAGCCGCCCCCTGACAGGGCTCTACACTGAAGCTTTCTTT
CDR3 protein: CASSRPLTGLYTEAFF

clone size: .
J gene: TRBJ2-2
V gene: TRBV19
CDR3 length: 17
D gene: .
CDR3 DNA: TGTGCCAGTAGCCCCTCTCCGGCAGGGCCGAACACCGGGGAGCTGTTTTTT
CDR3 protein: CASSPSPAGPNTGELFF

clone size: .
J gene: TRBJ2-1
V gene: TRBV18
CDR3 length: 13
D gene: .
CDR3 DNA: TGTGCCAGCTCGGCCGGGGTTAACAATGAGCAGTTCTTC
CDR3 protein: CASSAGVNNEQFF

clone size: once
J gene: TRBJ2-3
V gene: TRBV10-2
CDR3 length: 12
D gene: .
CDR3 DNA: TGCGCCAGCTTGCGGGACACAGATACGCAGTATTTT
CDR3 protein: CASLRDTDTQYF

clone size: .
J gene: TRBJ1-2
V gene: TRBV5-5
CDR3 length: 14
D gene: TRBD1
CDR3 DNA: TGTGCCAGCAGCTTGGCGGGACAGGGTCTCGGCTACACCTTC
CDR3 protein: CASSLAGQGLGYTF

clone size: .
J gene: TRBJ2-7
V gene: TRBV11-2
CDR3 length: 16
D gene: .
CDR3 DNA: TGTGCCAGCACCAACCGGGGGGGGACAGGATCGGGCGAGCAGTACTTC
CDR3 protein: CASTNRGGTGSGEQYF

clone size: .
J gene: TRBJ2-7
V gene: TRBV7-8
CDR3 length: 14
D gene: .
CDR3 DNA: TGTGCCAGCAGCCTAGTTGGGACCCCTGCCGAGCAGTACTTC
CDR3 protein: CASSLVGTPAEQYF

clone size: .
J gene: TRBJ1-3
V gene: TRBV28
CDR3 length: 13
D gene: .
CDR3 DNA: TGTGCCAGTCAGCCGGGCTCTGGAAACACCATATATTTT
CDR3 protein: CASQPGSGNTIYF

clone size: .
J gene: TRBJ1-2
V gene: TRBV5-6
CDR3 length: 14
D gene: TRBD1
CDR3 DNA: TGTGCCAGCAGCTTCCTTGACAGGGGGCATGGCTACACCTTC
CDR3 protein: CASSFLDRGHGYTF

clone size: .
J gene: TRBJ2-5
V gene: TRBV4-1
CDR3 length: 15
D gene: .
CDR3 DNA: TGCGCCAGCAGCCAAGATGACAGGCGACAAGAGACCCAGTACTTC
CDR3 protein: CASSQDDRRQETQYF

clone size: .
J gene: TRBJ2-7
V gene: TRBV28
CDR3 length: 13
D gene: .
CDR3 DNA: TGTGCCAGCAGGACAGTAGAGGTCTACGAGCAGTACTTC
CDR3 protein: CASRTVEVYEQYF

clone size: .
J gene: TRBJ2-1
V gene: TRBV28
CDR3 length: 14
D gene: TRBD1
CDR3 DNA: TGTGCCAGCTCTGGACAGGTGCGGGACAATGAGCAGTTCTTC
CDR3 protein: CASSGQVRDNEQFF

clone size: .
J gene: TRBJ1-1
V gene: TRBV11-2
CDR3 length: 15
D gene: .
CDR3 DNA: TGTGCCAGCAGCTTTCGTAACGGTGGGAACACTGAAGCTTTCTTT
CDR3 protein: CASSFRNGGNTEAFF

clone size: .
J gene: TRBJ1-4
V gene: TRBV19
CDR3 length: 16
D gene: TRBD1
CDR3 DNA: TGTGCCAGTAGTAAAAGGAGGGGGCCGTTTAATGAAAAACTGTTTTTT
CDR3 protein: CASSKRRGPFNEKLFF

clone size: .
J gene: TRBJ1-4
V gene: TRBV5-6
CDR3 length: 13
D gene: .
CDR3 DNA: TGTGCCAGCAGCTTGACAGGGAATGAAAAACTGTTTTTT
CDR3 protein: CASSLTGNEKLFF

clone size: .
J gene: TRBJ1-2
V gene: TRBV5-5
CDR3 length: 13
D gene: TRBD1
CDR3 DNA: TGTGCCAGCAGCCTGGGACAGTATGACGGCTACACCTTC
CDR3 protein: CASSLGQYDGYTF

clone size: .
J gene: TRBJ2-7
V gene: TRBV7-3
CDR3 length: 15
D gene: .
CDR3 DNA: TGTGCCAGCAGCTTATCGGGATGGGAGTTGTACGAGCAGTACTTC
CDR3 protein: CASSLSGWELYEQYF

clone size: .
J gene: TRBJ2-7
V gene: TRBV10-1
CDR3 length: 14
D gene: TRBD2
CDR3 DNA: TGCGCCAGCAGTGAGTCTCCTAGCGGGTTCGAGCAGTACTTC
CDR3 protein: CASSESPSGFEQYF

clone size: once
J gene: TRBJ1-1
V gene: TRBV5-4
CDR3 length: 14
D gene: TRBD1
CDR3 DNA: TGTGCCAGCAGCTTAAGGGACAGGACCGCTGAAGCTTTCTTT
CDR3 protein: CASSLRDRTAEAFF

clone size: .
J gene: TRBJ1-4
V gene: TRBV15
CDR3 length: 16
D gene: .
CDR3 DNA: TGTGCCACCAGCAGAGATAAGGGGGCAACTAATGAAAAACTGTTTTTT
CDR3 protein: CATSRDKGATNEKLFF

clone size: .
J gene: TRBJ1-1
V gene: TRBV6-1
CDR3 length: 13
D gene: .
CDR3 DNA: TGTGCCAGCAGTATAGGATTGAACACTGAAGCTTTCTTT
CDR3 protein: CASSIGLNTEAFF

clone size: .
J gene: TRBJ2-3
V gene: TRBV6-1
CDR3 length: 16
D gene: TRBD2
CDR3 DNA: TGTGCCAGCAGTGTACGGCTAGCGGGAGGCACAGATACGCAGTATTTT
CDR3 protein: CASSVRLAGGTDTQYF

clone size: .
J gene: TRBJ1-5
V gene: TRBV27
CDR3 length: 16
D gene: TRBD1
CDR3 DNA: TGTGCCAGCAGGACCTTTGGACAGGGGAATTATCAGCCCCAGCATTTT
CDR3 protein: CASRTFGQGNYQPQHF

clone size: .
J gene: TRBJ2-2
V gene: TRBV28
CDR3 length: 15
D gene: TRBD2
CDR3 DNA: TGTGCCAGCCGAGCGACTAGCGGCAGAACCGGGGAGCTGTTTTTT
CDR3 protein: CASRATSGRTGELFF

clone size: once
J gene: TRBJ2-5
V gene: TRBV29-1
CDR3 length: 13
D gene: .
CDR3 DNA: TGCAGCGTTGGTATCCGGCGGCAAGAGACCCAGTACTTC
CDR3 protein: CSVGIRRQETQYF

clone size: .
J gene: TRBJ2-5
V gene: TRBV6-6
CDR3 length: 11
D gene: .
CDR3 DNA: TGTGCCAGCAGTTCTGGCCGGACCCAGTACTTC
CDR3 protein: CASSSGRTQYF

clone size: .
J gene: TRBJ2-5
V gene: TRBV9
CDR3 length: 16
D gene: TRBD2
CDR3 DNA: TGTGCCAGCAGCGGACTCGGACTAGCGGGAGTAGAGACCCAGTACTTC
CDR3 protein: CASSGLGLAGVETQYF

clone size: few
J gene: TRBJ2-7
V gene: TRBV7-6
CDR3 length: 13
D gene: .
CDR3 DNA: TGTGCCAGCAGCTTGGGTTTCAGGGACGAGCAGTACTTC
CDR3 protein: CASSLGFRDEQYF

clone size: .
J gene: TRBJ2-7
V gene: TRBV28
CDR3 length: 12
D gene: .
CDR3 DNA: TGTGCCAGCAGTTTACCCCACGACGAGCAGTACTTC
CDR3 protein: CASSLPHDEQYF

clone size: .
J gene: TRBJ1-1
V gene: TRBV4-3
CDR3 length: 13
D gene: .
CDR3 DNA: TGCGCCAGCAGCCAAGACAGAAACACTGAAGCTTTCTTT
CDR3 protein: CASSQDRNTEAFF

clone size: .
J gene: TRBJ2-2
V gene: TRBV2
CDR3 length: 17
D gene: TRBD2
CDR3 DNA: TGTGCCAGCGGGAGAGATGGAGTCACTAGCGGCACCGGGGAGCTGTTTTTT
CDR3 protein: CASGRDGVTSGTGELFF

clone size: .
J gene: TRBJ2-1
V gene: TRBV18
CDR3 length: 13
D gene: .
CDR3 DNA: TGTGCCAGCTCACCACCTCATGACAATGAGCAGTTCTTC
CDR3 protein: CASSPPHDNEQFF